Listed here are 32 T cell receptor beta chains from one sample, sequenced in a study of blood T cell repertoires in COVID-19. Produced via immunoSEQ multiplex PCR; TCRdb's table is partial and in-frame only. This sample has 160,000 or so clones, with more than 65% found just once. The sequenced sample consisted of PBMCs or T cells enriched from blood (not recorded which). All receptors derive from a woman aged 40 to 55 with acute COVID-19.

The CDR3 DNA reads as TGTGCCAGCAGACCCGAAGGGGTAGCTGGAAACACCATATATTTT. Translation gives CASRPEGVAGNTIYF. The chain employs TRBV6-5 and TRBJ1-3, with D possibly TRBD1 on 5 matching bases. Germline CDR1 is MNHEY and CDR2 is SVGAGI. With 6 bases removed from V and 2 bases from J, the gap between germline ends came to 14 bases. The CDR3 is 15 amino acids.

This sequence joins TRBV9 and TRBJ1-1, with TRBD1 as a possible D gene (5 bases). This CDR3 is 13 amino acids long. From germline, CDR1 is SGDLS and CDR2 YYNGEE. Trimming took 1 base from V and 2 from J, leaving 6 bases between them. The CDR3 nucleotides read TGTGCCAGCAGCGTACAGGGTAACACTGAAGCTTTCTTT. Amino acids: CASSVQGNTEAFF.

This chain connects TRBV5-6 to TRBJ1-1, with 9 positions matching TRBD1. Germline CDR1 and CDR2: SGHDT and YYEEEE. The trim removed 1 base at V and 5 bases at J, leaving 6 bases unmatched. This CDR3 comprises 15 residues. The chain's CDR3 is CASSLTGGALTEAFF. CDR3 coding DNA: TGTGCCAGCAGCTTGACAGGGGGCGCTTTGACTGAAGCTTTCTTT.

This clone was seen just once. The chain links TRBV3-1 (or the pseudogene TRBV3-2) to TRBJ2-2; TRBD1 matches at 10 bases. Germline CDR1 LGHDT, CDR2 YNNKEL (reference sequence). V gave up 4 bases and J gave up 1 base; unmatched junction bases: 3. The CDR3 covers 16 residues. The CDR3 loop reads CASSRRDRGNTGELFF. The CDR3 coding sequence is TGTGCCAGCAGCCGCCGGGACAGGGGGAACACCGGGGAGCTGTTTTTT.

The CDR3 nucleotides are TGCGCCAGCAGCCCCCAGGGGGGTTTTGGGGAAAAACTGTTTTTT. Its protein product is CASSPQGGFGEKLFF. The J gene is TRBJ1-4, the V gene TRBV5-1, with 7 bases that match TRBD1. The CDR3 is made up of 15 amino acids. V was clipped by 4 bases and J by 8 bases; unmatched bases: 11. The germline V gene has CDR1 SGHRS and CDR2 YFSETQ.

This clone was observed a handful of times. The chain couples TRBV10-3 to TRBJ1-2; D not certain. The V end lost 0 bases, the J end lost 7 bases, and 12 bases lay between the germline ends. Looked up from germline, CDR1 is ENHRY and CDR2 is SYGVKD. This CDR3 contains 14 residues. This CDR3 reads CAISESGGFSGYTF. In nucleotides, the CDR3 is TGTGCCATCAGTGAGTCCGGAGGATTCTCTGGCTACACCTTC.

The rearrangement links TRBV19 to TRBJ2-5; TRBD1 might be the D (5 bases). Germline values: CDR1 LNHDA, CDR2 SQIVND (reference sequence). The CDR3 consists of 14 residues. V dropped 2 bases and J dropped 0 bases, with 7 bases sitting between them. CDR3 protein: CASSISGNQETQYF. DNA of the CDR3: TGTGCCAGTAGTATATCAGGGAACCAAGAGACCCAGTACTTC.

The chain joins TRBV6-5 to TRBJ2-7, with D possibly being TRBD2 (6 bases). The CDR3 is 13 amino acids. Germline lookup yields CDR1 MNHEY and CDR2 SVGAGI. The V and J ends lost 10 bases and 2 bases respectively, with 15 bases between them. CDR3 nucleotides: TGTGCCACCTCGGCGGGGTCCACCTACGAGCAGTACTTC. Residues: CATSAGSTYEQYF.

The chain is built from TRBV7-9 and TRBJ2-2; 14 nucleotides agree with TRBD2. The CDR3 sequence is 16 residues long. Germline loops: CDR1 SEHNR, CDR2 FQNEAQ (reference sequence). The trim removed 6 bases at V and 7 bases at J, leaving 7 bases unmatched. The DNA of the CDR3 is TGTGCCAGCAGTCCGGGACTAGCGGGAGCTAACGGGGAGCTGTTTTTT. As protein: CASSPGLAGANGELFF.

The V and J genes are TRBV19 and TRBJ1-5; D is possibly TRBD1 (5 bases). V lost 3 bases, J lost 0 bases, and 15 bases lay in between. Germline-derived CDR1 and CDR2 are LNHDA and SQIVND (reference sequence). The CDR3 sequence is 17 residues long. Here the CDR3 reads CASSIHRRQHSNQPQHF. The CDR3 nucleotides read TGTGCCAGTAGTATCCACAGGCGTCAGCATAGCAATCAGCCCCAGCATTTT.

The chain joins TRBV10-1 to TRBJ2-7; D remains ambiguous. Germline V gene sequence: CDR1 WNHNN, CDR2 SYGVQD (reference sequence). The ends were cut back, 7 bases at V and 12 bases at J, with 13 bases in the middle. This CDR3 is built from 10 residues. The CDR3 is CASNLSSRYV. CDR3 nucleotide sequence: TGCGCCAGCAACCTAAGTTCCCGGTACGTC.

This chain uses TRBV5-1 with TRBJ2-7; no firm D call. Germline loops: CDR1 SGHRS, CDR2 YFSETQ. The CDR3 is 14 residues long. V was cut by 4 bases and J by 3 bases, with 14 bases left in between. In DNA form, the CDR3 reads TGCGCCAGCAGCCCAGGTTATCCCTACTACGAGCAGTACTTC. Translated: CASSPGYPYYEQYF. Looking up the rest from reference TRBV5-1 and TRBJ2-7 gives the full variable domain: KAGVTQTPRYLIKTRGQQVTLSCSPISGHRSVSWYQQTPGQGLQFLFEYFSETQRNKGNFPGRFSGRQFSNSRSEMNVSTLELGDSALYLCASSPGYPYYEQYFGPGTRLTVT.

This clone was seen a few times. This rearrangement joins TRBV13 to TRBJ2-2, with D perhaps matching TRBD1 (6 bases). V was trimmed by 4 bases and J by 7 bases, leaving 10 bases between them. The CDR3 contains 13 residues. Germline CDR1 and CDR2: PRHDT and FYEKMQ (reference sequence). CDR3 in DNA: TGTGCCAGCAGCTACAGGGATAGCGGGGAGCTGTTTTTT. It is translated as CASSYRDSGELFF.

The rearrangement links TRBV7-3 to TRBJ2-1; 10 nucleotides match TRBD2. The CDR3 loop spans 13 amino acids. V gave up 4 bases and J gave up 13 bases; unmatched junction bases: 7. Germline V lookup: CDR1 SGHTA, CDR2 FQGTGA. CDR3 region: CASSYESGRAQFF. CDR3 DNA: TGTGCCAGCAGCTATGAGAGCGGGAGGGCCCAGTTCTTC.

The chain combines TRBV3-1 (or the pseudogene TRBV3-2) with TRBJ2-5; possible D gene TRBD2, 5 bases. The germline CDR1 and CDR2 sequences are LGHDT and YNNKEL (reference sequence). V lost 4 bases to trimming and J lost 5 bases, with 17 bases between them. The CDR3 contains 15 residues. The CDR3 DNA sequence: TGTGCCAGCAGCCGCCGCGGGTCTGGGATGGAGACCCAGTACTTC. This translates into CASSRRGSGMETQYF.

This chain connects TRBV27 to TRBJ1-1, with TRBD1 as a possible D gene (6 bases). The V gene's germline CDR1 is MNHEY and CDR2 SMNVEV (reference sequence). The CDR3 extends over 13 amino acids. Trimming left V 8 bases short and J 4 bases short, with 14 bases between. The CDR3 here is CASQTGRGTEAFF. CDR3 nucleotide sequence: TGTGCCAGCCAGACAGGCAGGGGCACTGAAGCTTTCTTT.

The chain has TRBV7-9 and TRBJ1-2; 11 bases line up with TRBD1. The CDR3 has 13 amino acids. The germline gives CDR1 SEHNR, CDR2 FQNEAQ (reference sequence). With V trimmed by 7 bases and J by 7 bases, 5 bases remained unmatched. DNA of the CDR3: TGTGCCAGCACACGGACAGGGGGCGGTGGCTACACCTTC. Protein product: CASTRTGGGGYTF.

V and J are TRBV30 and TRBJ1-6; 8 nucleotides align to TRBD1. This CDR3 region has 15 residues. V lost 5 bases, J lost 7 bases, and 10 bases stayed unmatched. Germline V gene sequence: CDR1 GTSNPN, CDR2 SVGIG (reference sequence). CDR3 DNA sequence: TGTGCCTGGTGCCTCAGGGGGCTAAGGAATTCACCCCTCCACTTT. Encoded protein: CAWCLRGLRNSPLHF.

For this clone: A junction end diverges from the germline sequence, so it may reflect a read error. CDR3 amino acids: CASSLASGITSTDTQYF. The DNA for the CDR3 is TGTGCTAGCAGCCTAGCGTCGGGGATTACTAGCACAGATACGCAGTATTTT. The rearrangement links TRBV7-7 to TRBJ2-3; tentative D call: TRBD2 (6 bases). CDR3 length: 17 amino acids. The germline gives CDR1 SSHAT, CDR2 FNYEAQ (reference sequence).

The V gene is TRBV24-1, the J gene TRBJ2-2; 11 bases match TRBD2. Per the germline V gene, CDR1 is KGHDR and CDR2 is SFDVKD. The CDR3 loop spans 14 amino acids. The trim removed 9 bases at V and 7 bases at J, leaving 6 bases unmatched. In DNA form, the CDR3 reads TGTGCCACCGTCGTACTAGCGGGAGTCGGGGAGCTGTTTTTT. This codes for CATVVLAGVGELFF.

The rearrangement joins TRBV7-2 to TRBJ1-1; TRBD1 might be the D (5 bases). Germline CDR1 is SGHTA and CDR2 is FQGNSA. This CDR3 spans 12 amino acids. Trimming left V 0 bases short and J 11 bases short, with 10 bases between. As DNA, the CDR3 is TGTGCCAGCAGCTTAGCCGGCAGGGTGGCTTTCTTT. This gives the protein CASSLAGRVAFF.

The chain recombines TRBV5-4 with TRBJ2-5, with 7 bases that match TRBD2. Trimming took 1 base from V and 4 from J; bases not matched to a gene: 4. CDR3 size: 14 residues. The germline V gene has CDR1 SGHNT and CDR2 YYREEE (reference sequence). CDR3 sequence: CASSLRGGSETQYF. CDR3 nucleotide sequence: TGTGCCAGCAGCTTGAGGGGAGGGTCAGAGACCCAGTACTTC.

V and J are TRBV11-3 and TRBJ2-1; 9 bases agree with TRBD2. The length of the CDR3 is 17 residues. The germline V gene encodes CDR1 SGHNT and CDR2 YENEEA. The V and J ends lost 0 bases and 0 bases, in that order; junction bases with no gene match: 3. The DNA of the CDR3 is TGTGCCAGCAGCTTAGATGAACTAGCGGGCTCCTACAATGAGCAGTTCTTC. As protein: CASSLDELAGSYNEQFF.

The CDR3 protein is CASRLSGGNGYTF. CDR3 nucleotides: TGTGCCAGCCGTCTTTCCGGGGGAAATGGCTACACCTTC. V gene TRBV11-1 combines with J gene TRBJ1-2; TRBD1 might be the D (5 bases). There are 13 residues in the CDR3. From germline, CDR1 is SGHAT and CDR2 FQDESV (reference sequence). Trimming took off 8 bases at V and 6 bases at J, with 16 bases between the two ends.

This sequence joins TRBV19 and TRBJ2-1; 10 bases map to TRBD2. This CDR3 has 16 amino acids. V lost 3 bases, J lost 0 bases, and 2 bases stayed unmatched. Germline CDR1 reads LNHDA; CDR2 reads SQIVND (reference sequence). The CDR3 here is CASSIRTSGSYNEQFF. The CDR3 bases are TGTGCCAGTAGTATCCGGACTAGCGGCTCCTACAATGAGCAGTTCTTC.

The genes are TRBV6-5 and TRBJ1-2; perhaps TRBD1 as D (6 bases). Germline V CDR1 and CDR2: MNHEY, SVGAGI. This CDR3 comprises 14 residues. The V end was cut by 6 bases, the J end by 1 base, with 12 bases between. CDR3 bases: TGTGCCAGCAGAGCAGGGGAATTTAACTATGGCTACACCTTC. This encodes CASRAGEFNYGYTF.

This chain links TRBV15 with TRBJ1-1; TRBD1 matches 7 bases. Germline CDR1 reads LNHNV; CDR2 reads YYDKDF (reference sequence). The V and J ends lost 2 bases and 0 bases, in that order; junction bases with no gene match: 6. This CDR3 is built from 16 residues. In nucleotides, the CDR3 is TGTGCCACCAGCAGATACTACGACAGGGTGAACACTGAAGCTTTCTTT. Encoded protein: CATSRYYDRVNTEAFF.

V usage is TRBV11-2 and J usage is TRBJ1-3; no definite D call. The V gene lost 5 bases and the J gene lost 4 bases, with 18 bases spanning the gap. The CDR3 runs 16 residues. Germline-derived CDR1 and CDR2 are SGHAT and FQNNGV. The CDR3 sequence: CASSLDLWGAGNTIYF. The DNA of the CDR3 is TGTGCCAGCAGCCTCGACCTTTGGGGAGCCGGAAACACCATATATTTT.

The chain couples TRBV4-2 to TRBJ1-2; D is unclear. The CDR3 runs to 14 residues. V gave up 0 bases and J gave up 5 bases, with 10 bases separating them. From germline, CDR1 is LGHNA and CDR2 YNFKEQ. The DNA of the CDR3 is TGTGCCAGCAGCCAAGAGGCGGGGTATTATGGCTACACCTTC. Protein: CASSQEAGYYGYTF.

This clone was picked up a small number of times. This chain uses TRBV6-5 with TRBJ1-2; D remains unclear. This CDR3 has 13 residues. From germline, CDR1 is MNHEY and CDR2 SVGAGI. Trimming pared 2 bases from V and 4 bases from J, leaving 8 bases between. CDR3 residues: CASSYLGSYGYTF. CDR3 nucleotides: TGTGCCAGCAGTTACCTAGGCAGCTATGGCTACACCTTC.

The DNA for the CDR3 is TGTGCCAGCAAGGTCGGACAGGGATCCTACGAGCAGTACTTC. Translation gives CASKVGQGSYEQYF. This chain uses TRBV6-5 with TRBJ2-7; TRBD1 aligns across 8 bases. The V gene end was trimmed by 7 bases and the J gene end by 1 base; junction bases not matched to a gene: 6. The CDR3 has 14 residues. Germline CDR1 reads MNHEY; CDR2 reads SVGAGI.

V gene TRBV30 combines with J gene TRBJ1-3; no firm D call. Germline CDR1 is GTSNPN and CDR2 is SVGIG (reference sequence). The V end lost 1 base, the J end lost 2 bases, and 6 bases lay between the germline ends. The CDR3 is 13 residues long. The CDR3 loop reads CAWSAGTGNTIYF. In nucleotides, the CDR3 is TGTGCCTGGAGTGCGGGGACTGGAAACACCATATATTTT.